These 27 T cell receptor beta chains originate from one sample sequenced in a study of Tregs in tolerant kidney transplant recipients. Here immunoSEQ multiplex PCR was the method, and the copy in TCRdb shows in-frame clones only, minus some. The listing records tens of thousands of clones. The material sequenced was CD4+ T cells from blood, taken before the transplant. Receptor source: a human donor who received a combined kidney and bone marrow transplant.

As to this clone: The read halts 3 residues ahead of the CDR3 end, with the missing end drawn from the germline J gene. The chain employs TRBV7-2 and TRBJ2-3, with 9 bases identical to TRBD2. The junction had 5 bases not matched to a gene; V was cut back by 4 bases and J by 3 bases. CDR1 and CDR2 (germline): SGHTA, FQGNSA. CDR3 size: 15 residues. The CDR3 reads CASSSSGLATDTQYF. The sequenced part of the CDR3 DNA is TGTGCCAGCAGCTCGTCGGGACTAGCTACAGATACG.

Of note for this clone: With the read ending 3 residues before the CDR3 end, the germline J gene is used to fill in that end. This chain links TRBV19 with TRBJ1-1; D may be TRBD1 (5 bases). Germline assignment: CDR1 LNHDA and CDR2 SQIVND (reference sequence). Trimming left V 2 bases short and J 2 bases short, with 9 bases between. The CDR3 covers 14 residues. The part of the CDR3 DNA that was read is TGTGCCAGTAGTATAACAGGCGTTAACACTGAA. It yields the protein CASSITGVNTE. The complete CDR3 reads CASSITGVNTEAFF.

On this clone itself: With the read ending 3 residues before the CDR3 end, the germline J gene is used to fill in that end. The chain employs TRBV7-2 and TRBJ2-1, with a weak D call TRBD1 (6 bases). V was cut by 7 bases and J by 7 bases, with 14 bases left in between. CDR1 SGHTA and CDR2 FQGNSA come from the germline V gene. This CDR3 region has 13 residues. CDR3 amino acids: CASIPLRGNEQFF. Partial CDR3 DNA: TGTGCCAGCATCCCACTAAGGGGGAATGAG.

About this clone: With the read ending 3 residues before the CDR3 end, the germline J gene is used to fill in that end. This rearrangement joins TRBV5-1 to TRBJ1-4; no clear D gene. This CDR3 is 14 amino acids long. CDR1 and CDR2 (germline): SGHRS, YFSETQ. The V gene lost 0 bases and the J gene lost 8 bases, with 11 bases spanning the gap. The CDR3 bases that were read are TGCGCCAGCAGCTTGGGAGACCTAGGAGAAAAA. It is translated as CASSLGDLGEK. The full CDR3 reads CASSLGDLGEKLFF.

Details on this clone: The CDR3 goes on 3 residues after the read ends, and that part is filled in from the germline J gene. V usage is TRBV20-1 and J usage is TRBJ1-1; D may be TRBD1 (5 bases). The CDR3 is 15 amino acids. V was clipped by 2 bases and J by 3 bases, with 16 bases between them. From germline, CDR1 is DFQATT and CDR2 SNEGSKA (reference sequence). The part of the CDR3 DNA that was read is TGCAGTGCTAGAAAGAGCTTTACAGGTCACACTGAA. Encoded protein: CSARKSFTGHTE. The whole CDR3 sequence is CSARKSFTGHTEAFF.

Note on this clone: The read ends 3 residues early relative to the CDR3; the germline J gene fills the gap. The chain couples TRBV18 to TRBJ2-7, with D maybe TRBD1 (6 bases). V was shortened by 1 base and J by 5 bases, with 12 bases between the two germline ends. The CDR3 is made up of 14 amino acids. CDR1 and CDR2 from the germline V gene are KGHSH and LQKENI. The sequenced CDR3 bases are TGTGCCAGCTCACCACTCTGGGGGCTCGACGAG. This encodes CASSPLWGLDE. The complete CDR3 reads CASSPLWGLDEQYF.

The CDR3 DNA, read in part, is TGTGCCAGTAGTATCGGGGGAGGGCCCCACGAG. Amino acid sequence: CASSIGGGPHE. Given in full, the CDR3 is CASSIGGGPHEQYF. This sequence joins TRBV19 and TRBJ2-7, with TRBD2 matching 7 bases. The read gets to within 3 residues of the CDR3 end, and the germline J gene fills in the rest. This CDR3 spans 14 amino acids. From germline, CDR1 is LNHDA and CDR2 SQIVND (reference sequence). The junction had 7 bases not matched to a gene; V was cut back by 3 bases and J by 5 bases.

About this clone: Sequencing ends 3 residues short of the CDR3 end; the germline J gene provides the rest. The chain links TRBV18 to TRBJ1-2, with 10 bases matching TRBD1. The V gene's germline CDR1 is KGHSH and CDR2 LQKENI. The CDR3 is made up of 16 amino acids. CDR3: CASSPGQGTISGGYTF. The CDR3 bases that were read are TGTGCCAGCTCACCGGGACAGGGGACGATAAGCGGGGGC.

To note about this clone: The CDR3 end falls 3 residues outside the read, so it is completed with the germline J gene. The chain uses TRBV19 and TRBJ1-1; TRBD1 is a possible D gene (5 bases). V shed 8 bases and J shed 1 base, with 14 bases lying between them. Germline-derived CDR1 and CDR2 are LNHDA and SQIVND (reference sequence). This CDR3 has 14 residues. The CDR3 sequence is CASLSGLKNTEAFF. The sequenced CDR3 bases are TGTGCCAGTCTCTCAGGGCTTAAGAACACTGAA.

The sequenced CDR3 bases are TGTGCCAGCATCGGGCAGGGGGCCTCTGGC. Translation gives CASIGQGASG. The whole CDR3 sequence reads CASIGQGASGYTF. The V and J genes are TRBV2 and TRBJ1-2; the match to TRBD1 covers 8 bases. The DNA ends 3 residues before the CDR3 does, and the rest of the CDR3 is filled in from the germline J gene. J was trimmed by 7 bases and V by 7 bases; bases with no gene match: 8. CDR1 is SNHLY, CDR2 FYNNEI, per germline. The CDR3 has 13 amino acids.

With respect to this clone: The read ends 3 residues shy of where the CDR3 ends; the end is completed using the germline J gene. V is TRBV7-8 and J is TRBJ1-2, with TRBD1 matching 9 bases. The CDR3 covers 16 residues. V lost 4 bases to trimming and J lost 3 bases; unmatched junction nucleotides: 9. CDR1 is SGHVS and CDR2 is FQNEAQ in the germline V gene. The CDR3 reads CASSYAGTGIDYGYTF. Incomplete CDR3 DNA: TGTGCCAGCAGCTACGCGGGGACAGGGATCGACTATGGC. The full variable domain, with the rest looked up from reference TRBV7-8 and TRBJ1-2, is GAGVSQSPRYKVAKRGQDVALRCDPISGHVSLFWYQQALGQGPEFLTYFQNEAQLDKSGLPSDRFFAERPEGSVSTLKIQRTQQEDSAVYLCASSYAGTGIDYGYTFGSGTRLTVV.

In regard to this clone: The CDR3 extends 3 residues past the end of the read, so its final part is completed from the germline J gene. This chain uses TRBV2 with TRBJ1-2; D possibly corresponds to TRBD1 (6 bases). Germline-derived CDR1 and CDR2 are SNHLY and FYNNEI. The CDR3 extends over 18 amino acids. The ends were cut back, 2 bases at V and 3 bases at J, with 22 bases in the middle. CDR3 sequence reads: CASSEQVGAGTPYYGYTF. The CDR3 bases that were read are TGTGCCAGCAGTGAACAGGTAGGAGCCGGGACACCATACTATGGC.

As concerns this clone: The read terminates 3 residues before the CDR3 end, so the remaining end is supplied by the germline J gene. The V call is TRBV7-2, the J call TRBJ2-2; D unresolved. Germline V gives CDR1 SGHTA, CDR2 FQGNSA. This CDR3 is built from 12 residues. The germline V and J ends were trimmed by 3 bases and 5 bases, with 4 bases remaining between them. The CDR3 reads CASSLTTGELFF. Incomplete CDR3 DNA: TGTGCCAGCAGCTTGACAACCGGGGAG.

Remarks on this clone: The read finishes 3 residues shy of the CDR3 end, and the germline J gene is used to complete it. The chain recombines TRBV2 with TRBJ1-6, with TRBD1 matching 8 bases. CDR1 SNHLY and CDR2 FYNNEI come from the germline V gene. J was trimmed by 0 bases and V by 7 bases; bases with no gene match: 8. The CDR3 runs 17 residues. CDR3 DNA (partial): TGTGCCAGCACTACGGACAGGGCCAGCTCCTATAATTCACCC. This gives the protein CASTTDRASSYNSP. The complete CDR3 protein is CASTTDRASSYNSPLHF.

About this clone: The read gets to within 3 residues of the CDR3 end, and the germline J gene fills in the rest. The rearrangement uses TRBV7-7 and TRBJ2-3, with 8 positions matching TRBD2. Germline V gives CDR1 SSHAT, CDR2 FNYEAQ (reference sequence). The CDR3 has 17 residues. V lost 2 bases, J lost 2 bases, and 9 bases stayed unmatched. CDR3 amino acids: CASSLLGGRSPTDTQYF. Incomplete CDR3 DNA: TGTGCCAGCAGCTTATTAGGCGGGAGGAGCCCCACAGATACG.

For this clone: The CDR3 end is not reached by the read, which stops 3 residues before it; the germline J gene fills it in. This chain joins TRBV7-9 and TRBJ1-6; D remains ambiguous. V gave up 2 bases and J gave up 1 base, with 6 bases separating them. This CDR3 contains 15 residues. Per the germline V gene, CDR1 is SEHNR and CDR2 is FQNEAQ (reference sequence). The sequenced CDR3 bases are TGTGCCAGCAGCTTAACTGGTTCCTATAATTCACCC. Translation gives CASSLTGSYNSP. Given in full, the CDR3 is CASSLTGSYNSPLHF.

In regard to this clone: Read sequence stops 3 residues before the CDR3 end, and the germline J gene provides the missing end. V is TRBV30 and J is TRBJ2-7, with a weak D call TRBD2 (5 bases). Trimming left V 6 bases short and J 4 bases short, with 10 bases between. Germline CDR1 and CDR2: GTSNPN and SVGIG (reference sequence). The CDR3 has 11 residues. CDR3 protein: CACQRLYEQYF. Incomplete CDR3 DNA: TGTGCCTGCCAAAGACTATACGAG.

Concerning this clone itself: Read sequence stops 3 residues before the CDR3 end, and the germline J gene provides the missing end. This chain joins TRBV7-9 and TRBJ1-2, with a tentative D call TRBD1 (6 bases). This CDR3 has 15 residues. The germline V gene encodes CDR1 SEHNR and CDR2 FQNEAQ (reference sequence). The CDR3 DNA, read in part, is TGTGCCAGCAGCTTAGCTGTTGGGGGCGTCGGGGGC. Translating it yields CASSLAVGGVGG. In full, the CDR3 reads CASSLAVGGVGGYTF. Based on the CDR3 plus reference TRBV7-9 and TRBJ1-2, the full variable domain is DTGVSQNPRHKITKRGQNVTFRCDPISEHNRLYWYRQTLGQGPEFLTYFQNEAQLEKSRLLSDRFSAERPKGSFSTLEIQRTEQGDSAMYLCASSLAVGGVGGYTFGSGTRLTVV.

CDR3 DNA (partial): TGTGCCAGTAGTATAGTATTCGCGTGGGAGCGGGAAGACACAGATACG. Translating gives CASSIVFAWEREDTDT. The entire CDR3 protein reads CASSIVFAWEREDTDTQYF. The chain recombines TRBV19 with TRBJ2-3, with 7 bases lining up with TRBD2. The CDR3 goes on 3 residues after the read ends, and that part is filled in from the germline J gene. V lost 1 base, J lost 2 bases, and 15 bases stayed unmatched. The CDR3 contains 19 residues. Germline loops: CDR1 LNHDA, CDR2 SQIVND (reference sequence).

Concerning this clone itself: The read ends 3 residues shy of where the CDR3 ends; the end is completed using the germline J gene. The rearrangement links TRBV6-2 or TRBV6-3 to TRBJ2-1; the match to TRBD2 covers 10 bases. Unmatched junction bases numbered 7, after V lost 6 bases and J lost 5 bases. This CDR3 has 15 amino acids. Germline V gene sequence: CDR1 MNHEY, CDR2 SVGEGT. CDR3 in amino acids: CASSTITSGNNEQFF. The part of the CDR3 DNA that was read is TGTGCCAGCAGCACCATCACTAGCGGGAACAATGAG.

A word on this clone: Read data end 3 residues before the CDR3 end; the end is taken from the germline J gene. V and J are TRBV20-1 and TRBJ2-7; 8 positions agree with TRBD1. CDR1 is DFQATT, CDR2 SNEGSKA, per germline (reference sequence). The CDR3 has 14 residues. V shed 5 bases and J 2 bases; nucleotides not matched to a gene: 8. The covered CDR3 bases are TGCAGTGCTGTAGCTCGGACAGGGCCCTACGAG. Encoded protein: CSAVARTGPYE. The complete CDR3 reads CSAVARTGPYEQYF.

As concerns this clone: The read terminates 3 residues before the CDR3 end, so the remaining end is supplied by the germline J gene. The chain has TRBV18 and TRBJ1-2; D is unresolved. Germline values: CDR1 KGHSH, CDR2 LQKENI. This CDR3 comprises 14 residues. The CDR3 spells CASSSVQASGGYTF. Incomplete CDR3 DNA: TGTGCCAGCTCATCGGTCCAAGCCTCGGGGGGC.

As to this clone: Sequencing ends 3 residues short of the CDR3 end; the germline J gene provides the rest. The rearrangement links TRBV2 to TRBJ2-4; the D is unclear. CDR1 is SNHLY and CDR2 is FYNNEI in the germline V gene. The CDR3 runs to 14 residues. V lost 6 bases, J lost 0 bases, and 9 bases lay in between. The chain's CDR3 is CASRERVAKNIQYF. The sequenced CDR3 bases are TGTGCCAGCAGGGAAAGGGTAGCCAAAAACATT.

As to this clone: Coverage ceases 3 residues before the CDR3 finishes, and the germline J gene fills in the end. The J gene is TRBJ2-3, the V gene TRBV2, with a weak D call TRBD1 (5 bases). V dropped 7 bases and J dropped 1 base, with 12 bases sitting between them. Germline V gene sequence: CDR1 SNHLY, CDR2 FYNNEI. CDR3 length equals 14 residues. CDR3 protein: CASTQGRGTDTQYF. The covered CDR3 bases are TGTGCCAGCACCCAGGGTCGAGGCACAGATACG. The full variable domain, with the rest looked up from reference TRBV2 and TRBJ2-3, is EPEVTQTPSHQVTQMGQEVILRCVPISNHLYFYWYRQILGQKVEFLVSFYNNEISEKSEIFDDQFSVERPDGSNFTLKIRSTKLEDSAMYFCASTQGRGTDTQYFGPGTRLTVL.

Notes on this clone: The read terminates 3 residues before the CDR3 end, so the remaining end is supplied by the germline J gene. The V and J genes are TRBV5-1 and TRBJ2-4; 8 bases line up with TRBD1. CDR3 length equals 16 residues. Unmatched junction bases numbered 11, after V lost 4 bases and J lost 5 bases. The germline gives CDR1 SGHRS, CDR2 YFSETQ. CDR3 bases read: TGCGCCAGCAGCCCACCCCGACAGGGGTCGGAAAACATT. Protein product: CASSPPRQGSENI. The full CDR3 protein reads CASSPPRQGSENIQYF.

Note on this clone: The read terminates 3 residues ahead of where the CDR3 ends, so the germline J gene completes it. V and J are TRBV19 and TRBJ1-3, with 7 bases that match TRBD1. J gave up 3 bases and V 7 bases, and 9 bases lay outside the gene matches. This CDR3 contains 15 residues. Germline CDR1 is LNHDA and CDR2 is SQIVND (reference sequence). This CDR3 reads CASTPETGYGNTIYF. The CDR3 DNA, read in part, is TGTGCCAGTACCCCCGAGACAGGGTATGGAAACACC.

As to this clone: The read finishes 3 residues shy of the CDR3 end, and the germline J gene is used to complete it. V and J are TRBV7-9 and TRBJ2-5; D is perhaps TRBD1 (5 bases). Germline V gene lookup returns CDR1 SEHNR and CDR2 FQNEAQ (reference sequence). V lost 4 bases, J lost 6 bases, and 15 bases lay in between. The CDR3 is made up of 14 amino acids. The CDR3 protein is CASSSRVRGQTQYF. The sequenced part of the CDR3 DNA is TGTGCCAGCAGCTCCCGCGTAAGGGGTCAGACC.